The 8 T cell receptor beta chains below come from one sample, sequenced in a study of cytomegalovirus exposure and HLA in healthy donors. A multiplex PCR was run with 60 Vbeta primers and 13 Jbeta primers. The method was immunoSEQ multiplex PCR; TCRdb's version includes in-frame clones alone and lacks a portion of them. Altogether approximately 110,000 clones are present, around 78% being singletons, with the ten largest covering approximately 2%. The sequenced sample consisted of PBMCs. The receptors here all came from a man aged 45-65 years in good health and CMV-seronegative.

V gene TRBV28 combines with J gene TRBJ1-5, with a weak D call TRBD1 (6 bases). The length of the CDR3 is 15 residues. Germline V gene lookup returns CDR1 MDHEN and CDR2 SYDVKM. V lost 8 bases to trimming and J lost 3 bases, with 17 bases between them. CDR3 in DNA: TGTGCCAGCTCCCCGGGGGGGCGCCTCAATCAGCCCCAGCATTTT. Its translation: CASSPGGRLNQPQHF.

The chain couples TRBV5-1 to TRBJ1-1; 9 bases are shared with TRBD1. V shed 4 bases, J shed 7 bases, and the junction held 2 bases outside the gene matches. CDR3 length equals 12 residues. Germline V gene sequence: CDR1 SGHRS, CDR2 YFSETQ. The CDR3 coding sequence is TGCGCCAGCAGCCGGGACAGGGATGAAGCTTTCTTT. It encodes CASSRDRDEAFF.

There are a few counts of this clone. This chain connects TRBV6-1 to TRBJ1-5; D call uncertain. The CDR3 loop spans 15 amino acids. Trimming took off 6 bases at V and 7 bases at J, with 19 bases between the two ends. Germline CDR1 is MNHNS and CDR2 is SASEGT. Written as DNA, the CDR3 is TGTGCCAGCAGCGGCGGGTTTTACGGCTACCAGCCCCAGCATTTT. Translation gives CASSGGFYGYQPQHF.

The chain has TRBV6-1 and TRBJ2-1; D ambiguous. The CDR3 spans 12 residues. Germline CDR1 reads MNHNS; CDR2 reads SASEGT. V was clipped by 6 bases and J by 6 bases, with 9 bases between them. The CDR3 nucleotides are TGTGCCAGCAGCAAAGAGCCCAATGAGCAGTTCTTC. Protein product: CASSKEPNEQFF.

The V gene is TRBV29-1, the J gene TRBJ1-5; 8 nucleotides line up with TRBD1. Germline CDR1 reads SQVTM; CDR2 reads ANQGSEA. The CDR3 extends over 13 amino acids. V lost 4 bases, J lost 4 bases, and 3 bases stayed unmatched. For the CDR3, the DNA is TGCAGCGTTGGGGGACAGGAAAATCAGCCCCAGCATTTT. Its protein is CSVGGQENQPQHF.

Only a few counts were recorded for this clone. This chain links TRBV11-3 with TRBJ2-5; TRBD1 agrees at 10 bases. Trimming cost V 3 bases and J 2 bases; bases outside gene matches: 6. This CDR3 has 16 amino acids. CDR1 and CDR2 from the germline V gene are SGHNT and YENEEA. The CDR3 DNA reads TGTGCCAGCAGCTTGGGACAGGGGATCGGGCAAGAGACCCAGTACTTC. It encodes CASSLGQGIGQETQYF.

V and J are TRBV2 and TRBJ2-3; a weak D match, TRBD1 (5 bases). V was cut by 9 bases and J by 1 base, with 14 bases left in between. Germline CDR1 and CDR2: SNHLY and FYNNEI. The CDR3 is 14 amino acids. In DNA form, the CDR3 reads TGTGCCAGTGGTGCCCAGGGTGGCACAGATACGCAGTATTTT. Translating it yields CASGAQGGTDTQYF. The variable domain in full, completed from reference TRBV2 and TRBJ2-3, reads EPEVTQTPSHQVTQMGQEVILRCVPISNHLYFYWYRQILGQKVEFLVSFYNNEISEKSEIFDDQFSVERPDGSNFTLKIRSTKLEDSAMYFCASGAQGGTDTQYFGPGTRLTVL.

The chain's CDR3 is CASSYSPGAYNEQFF. Here the CDR3 DNA reads TGTGCCAGCAGTTACTCGCCAGGGGCCTACAATGAGCAGTTCTTC. The chain combines TRBV6-5 with TRBJ2-1, with D possibly matching TRBD1 (6 bases). CDR3 size: 15 residues. CDR1 and CDR2 from the germline V gene are MNHEY and SVGAGI. Trimming took 0 bases from V and 2 from J, leaving 8 bases between them.